This TCR beta chain was captured in a study of identical twins. CDR1 and CDR2 (germline): KGHSH, LQKENI. The CDR3 spans 16 residues. The V end lost 0 bases, the J end lost 1 base, and 11 bases lay between the germline ends. TCRdb itself ran the 5' RACE reads through MiXCR, one entry per CDR3 protein. This table has 420,000 or so distinct CDR3 sequences, approximately 18% appearing once. The source of this sequence is a man aged 50 to 60 in good health. The sequenced material came from naive T cells sorted from blood. The V gene is TRBV18, the J gene TRBJ2-3; D is unclear. Written as DNA, the CDR3 is TGTGCCAGCTCACCACCGTCGAACCTTCGCACAGATACGCAGTATTTT. It yields the protein CASSPPSNLRTDTQYF.